The rows below give T cell receptor beta chains drawn from one sample of a study of blood T cells in healthy people across ages. TCRdb independently ran MiXCR on the 5' RACE reads; one entry per CDR3 protein. The data show almost 1 million distinct CDR3 sequences, roughly 51% seen once. Input material: blood. These receptors were taken from a woman aged 60-75 years in good health. Both conserved end residues are part of each CDR3. D genes are given only for firm matches. Rows may omit the clone size; those that give it use once, few, many or a size class.

-,TRBJ2-3,TRBV11-2,-,TGTGCCAGCAGCTTTCCTGGGGGCACAGATACGCAGTATTTT,CASSFPGGTDTQYF
-,TRBJ1-2,TRBV29-1,-,TGCAGCGTTGAATCCCCTGAGGCCCGTTTTGACTATGGCTACACCTTC,CSVESPEARFDYGYTF
-,TRBJ1-1,TRBV24-1,-,TGTGCCACGGCGGGGGCCGTGAACACTGAAGCTTTCTTT,CATAGAVNTEAFF
-,TRBJ2-1,TRBV5-1,TRBD2,TGCGCCAGCAGCTTGGAGGCGCTAGCGGAATACAATGAGCAGTTCTTC,CASSLEALAEYNEQFF
-,TRBJ2-1,TRBV28,TRBD2,TGTGCCAGCAGTCCCGGGGCTAGCGGGAGCACTGAGCAGTTCTTC,CASSPGASGSTEQFF
few,TRBJ2-1,TRBV7-2,TRBD2,TGTGCCAGCAGCTTAGACTGGACTAGCGGGATGAATGAGCAGTTCTTC,CASSLDWTSGMNEQFF
few,TRBJ2-5,TRBV12-3/TRBV12-4,TRBD2,TGTGCCAGCAGCACCCTAGCGGGACGGGAGCAGTACTTC,CASSTLAGREQYF
many,TRBJ2-1,TRBV20-1,TRBD2,TGCAGTGCCCCGCCTAGCGGGCCTACAATGGAGCAGTTCTTC,CSAPPSGPTMEQFF
-,TRBJ2-1,TRBV4-1,TRBD2,TGCGCCAGCAGCCCCTGGACAGGTGGACTAGCGAGAGACTACAATGAGCAGTTCTTC,CASSPWTGGLARDYNEQFF
-,TRBJ2-3,TRBV24-1,-,TGTGCCACCAGTGCCGCGCGGGATATACAAGATACGCAGTATTTT,CATSAARDIQDTQYF
-,TRBJ2-1,TRBV20-1,-,TGCAGTGCTAGAACGGACGGGAGCTCCTACAATGAGCAGTTCTTC,CSARTDGSSYNEQFF
few,TRBJ1-2,TRBV7-2,-,TGTGCCAGCAGCCAGGGGTATAGCAACTATGGCTACACCTTC,CASSQGYSNYGYTF
-,TRBJ2-1,TRBV12-3/TRBV12-4,-,TGTGCCAGCGGCAGGTCAATACAGTTCTTC,CASGRSIQFF
few,TRBJ2-3,TRBV6-5,TRBD2,TGTGCCAGCACGGCTCCTAGCGGGAAGACAGATACGCAGTATTTT,CASTAPSGKTDTQYF
few,TRBJ2-7,TRBV7-8,-,TGTGCCAGCAGCTCTCCGGGCCCAGGGCCCGAGCAGTACTTC,CASSSPGPGPEQYF
-,TRBJ2-7,TRBV15,-,TGTGCCACCAAATTTGGGTTTGACTCCTACGAGCAGTACTTC,CATKFGFDSYEQYF
-,TRBJ1-2,TRBV7-9,-,TGTGCCAGCAGCGCCGGAAAGTCTGGCTACACCTTC,CASSAGKSGYTF
few,TRBJ2-1,TRBV29-1,TRBD1,TGCAGCGCCAAAGACGGTTGGGGACAGGGAGCCTACAATGAGCAGTTCTTC,CSAKDGWGQGAYNEQFF
-,TRBJ1-4,TRBV3-1,-,TGTGCCAGCAGCCAAGCCCGCGGGCCCAATGAAAAACTGTTTTTT,CASSQARGPNEKLFF
-,TRBJ2-5,TRBV3-1,-,TGTGCCAGCAACCGGGAGCCTCAAGAGACCCAGTACTTC,CASNREPQETQYF
-,TRBJ2-5,TRBV24-1,-,TGTGCCACCAGTGATTTAGGCGGAACCTCCAGCAGGGTTTCGGAGACCCAGTACTTC,CATSDLGGTSSRVSETQYF
-,TRBJ1-1,TRBV6-1,-,TGTGCCAGCAGTGAAGCGCAGTGGACTGAAGCTTTCTTT,CASSEAQWTEAFF
-,TRBJ2-7,TRBV5-1,-,TGCGGCAGCAGCGACCGGGACTTTGCCTCCTACGAGCAGTACTTC,CGSSDRDFASYEQYF
many,TRBJ1-2,TRBV4-2,TRBD1,TGTGCCAGCAGCCAAGATCGAAGACAGGGTAACACCTTC,CASSQDRRQGNTF
few,TRBJ2-7,TRBV4-3,-,TGCGCCAGCAGCCAAGATCAGGGAGACGAGCAGTACTTC,CASSQDQGDEQYF
-,TRBJ2-7,TRBV6-5,-,TGTGCCAGCAGTTACCAGCCTTTGACCTCCTACAATGAGCAGTACTTC,CASSYQPLTSYNEQYF
-,TRBJ2-3,TRBV10-3,TRBD1,TGTGCCATCGGAACAGGGGGCGATGAAGCCAACAAGCCCTCAGATACGCAGTATTTT,CAIGTGGDEANKPSDTQYF
few,TRBJ2-1,TRBV24-1,TRBD2,TGTGCCACCAGTGACCCCGGGACTAGCGGCGATGAGCAGTTCTTC,CATSDPGTSGDEQFF
-,TRBJ2-3,TRBV11-1,TRBD1,TGTGCCAGCAGCTCGGTACAGGGGCCCACAGATACGCAGTATTTT,CASSSVQGPTDTQYF
-,TRBJ2-3,TRBV5-1,-,TGCGCCAGCGCGTCCCCGGCGGATACGCAGTATTTT,CASASPADTQYF
few,TRBJ2-7,TRBV20-1,TRBD2,TGCAGTGCTAGAGCACGAGCGGGAGTAGCGTACGAGCAGTACTTC,CSARARAGVAYEQYF
-,TRBJ2-7,TRBV3-1,-,TGTGCCAGCAGCCAAGAAGCCCTCAACTACGAGCAGTACTTC,CASSQEALNYEQYF
few,TRBJ2-5,TRBV24-1,-,TGTGCCACCGGAGAGGGGGTTCCCCAAGAGACCCAGTACTTC,CATGEGVPQETQYF
-,TRBJ2-3,TRBV28,TRBD1,TGTGCCAGCAGTCCCCCCCTGACAGGGGGGAGAACAGATACGCAGTATTTT,CASSPPLTGGRTDTQYF
-,TRBJ2-7,TRBV3-1,TRBD2,TGTGCCAGCAGCCAATTTTTGAGACTAGCGGGCTCCTACGAGCAGTACTTC,CASSQFLRLAGSYEQYF